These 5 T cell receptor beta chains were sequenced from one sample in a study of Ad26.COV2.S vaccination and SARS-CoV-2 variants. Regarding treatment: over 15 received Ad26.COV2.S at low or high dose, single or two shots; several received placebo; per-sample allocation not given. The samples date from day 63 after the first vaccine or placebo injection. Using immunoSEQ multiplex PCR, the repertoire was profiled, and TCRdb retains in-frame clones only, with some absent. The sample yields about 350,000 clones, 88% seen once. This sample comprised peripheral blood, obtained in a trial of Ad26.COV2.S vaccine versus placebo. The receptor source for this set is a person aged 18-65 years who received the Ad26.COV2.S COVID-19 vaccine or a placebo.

CDR3 nucleotide sequence: TGTGCCAGCAGTGAATTCCCCTTTGGGCCCCAGCATTTT. Translation: CASSEFPFGPQHF. This chain links TRBV6-1 with TRBJ1-5; D gene ambiguous. The V gene's germline CDR1 is MNHNS and CDR2 SASEGT. This CDR3 is 13 amino acids long. Trimming shortened V by 2 bases and J by 9 bases, and 11 bases separated the two germline ends.

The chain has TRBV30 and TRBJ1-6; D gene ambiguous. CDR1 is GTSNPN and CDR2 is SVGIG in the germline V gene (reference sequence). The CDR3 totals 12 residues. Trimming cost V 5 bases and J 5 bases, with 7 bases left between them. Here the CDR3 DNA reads TGTGCCTGGGGTCTCAATAATTCACCCCTCCACTTT. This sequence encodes CAWGLNNSPLHF.

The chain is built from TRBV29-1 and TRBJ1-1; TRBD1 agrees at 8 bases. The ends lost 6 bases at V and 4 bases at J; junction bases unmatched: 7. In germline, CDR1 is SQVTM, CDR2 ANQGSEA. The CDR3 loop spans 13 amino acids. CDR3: CSVDLGQGTEAFF. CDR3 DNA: TGCAGCGTGGACCTCGGACAGGGCACTGAAGCTTTCTTT.

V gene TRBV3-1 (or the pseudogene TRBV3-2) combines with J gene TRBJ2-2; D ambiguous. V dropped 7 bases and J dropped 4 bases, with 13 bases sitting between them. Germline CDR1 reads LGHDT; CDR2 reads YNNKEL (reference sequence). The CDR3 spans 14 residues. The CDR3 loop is CASTGMRSTGELFF. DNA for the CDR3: TGTGCCAGCACTGGGATGAGGAGCACCGGGGAGCTGTTTTTT.

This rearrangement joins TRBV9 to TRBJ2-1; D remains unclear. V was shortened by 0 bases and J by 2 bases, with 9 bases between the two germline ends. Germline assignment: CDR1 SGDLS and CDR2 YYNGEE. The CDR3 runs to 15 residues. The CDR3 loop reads CASSVVPGTYNEQFF. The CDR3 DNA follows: TGTGCCAGCAGCGTAGTTCCTGGCACCTACAATGAGCAGTTCTTC.